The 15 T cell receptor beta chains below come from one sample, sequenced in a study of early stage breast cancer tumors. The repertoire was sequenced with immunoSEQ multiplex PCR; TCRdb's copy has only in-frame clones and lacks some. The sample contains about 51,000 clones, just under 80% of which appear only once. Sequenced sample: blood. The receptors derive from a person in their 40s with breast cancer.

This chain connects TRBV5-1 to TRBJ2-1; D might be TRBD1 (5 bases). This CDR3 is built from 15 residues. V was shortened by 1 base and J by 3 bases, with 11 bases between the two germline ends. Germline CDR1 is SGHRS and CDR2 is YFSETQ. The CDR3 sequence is CASSLQGPLYNEQFF. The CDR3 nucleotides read TGCGCCAGCAGCTTGCAGGGCCCTCTCTACAATGAGCAGTTCTTC.

The CDR3 DNA sequence: TGTGCCAGCAGTGTCCGGACAGGGAGGTCTGGGGCCAACGTCCTGACTTTC. Amino acid sequence: CASSVRTGRSGANVLTF. The V and J genes are TRBV6-1 and TRBJ2-6; the match to TRBD1 covers 8 bases. With 4 bases clipped from V and 1 base from J, the junction kept 6 bases outside the gene matches. Germline lookup yields CDR1 MNHNS and CDR2 SASEGT. The CDR3 spans 17 residues.

The CDR3 spells CASSLENYEQYF. The CDR3 DNA sequence: TGTGCCAGCTCGCTAGAAAACTACGAGCAGTACTTC. The genes are TRBV18 and TRBJ2-7; no clear D gene. Looked up from germline, CDR1 is KGHSH and CDR2 is LQKENI. V was clipped by 6 bases and J by 3 bases, with 9 bases between them. The CDR3 totals 12 residues.

The CDR3 nucleotides read TGTGCCAGCAGGCCGACAGGGGGCGTAGGGGAGACCCAGTACTTC. Protein: CASRPTGGVGETQYF. V usage is TRBV28 and J usage is TRBJ2-5; TRBD1 matches at 10 bases. The germline gives CDR1 MDHEN, CDR2 SYDVKM. Trimming took 6 bases from V and 5 from J; bases not matched to a gene: 9. CDR3 length: 15 amino acids. Full variable domain (remainder filled in from reference TRBV28 and TRBJ2-5): DVKVTQSSRYLVKRTGEKVFLECVQDMDHENMFWYRQDPGLGLRLIYFSYDVKMKEKGDIPEGYSVSREKKERFSLILESASTNQTSMYLCASRPTGGVGETQYFGPGTRLLVL.

DNA of the CDR3: TGTGCCAGCAGCCTCAGCCGCTCCTACGAGCAGTACTTC. Translated, it gives CASSLSRSYEQYF. This chain links TRBV11-2 with TRBJ2-7, with D unclear. Trimming left V 5 bases short and J 0 bases short, with 8 bases between. This CDR3 spans 13 amino acids. Per the germline V gene, CDR1 is SGHAT and CDR2 is FQNNGV.

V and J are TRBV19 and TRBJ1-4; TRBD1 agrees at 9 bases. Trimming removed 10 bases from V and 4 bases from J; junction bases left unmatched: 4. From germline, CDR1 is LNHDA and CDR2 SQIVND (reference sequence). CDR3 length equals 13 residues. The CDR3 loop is CATQTGGNEKLFF. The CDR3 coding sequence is TGTGCCACCCAGACAGGGGGTAATGAAAAACTGTTTTTT.

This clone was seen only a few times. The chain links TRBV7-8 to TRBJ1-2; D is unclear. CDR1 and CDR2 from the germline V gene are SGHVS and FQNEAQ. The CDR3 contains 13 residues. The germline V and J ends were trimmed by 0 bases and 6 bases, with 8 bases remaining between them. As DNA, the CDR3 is TGTGCCAGCAGCTTAGCGGGCGGGAATGGCTACACCTTC. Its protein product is CASSLAGGNGYTF.

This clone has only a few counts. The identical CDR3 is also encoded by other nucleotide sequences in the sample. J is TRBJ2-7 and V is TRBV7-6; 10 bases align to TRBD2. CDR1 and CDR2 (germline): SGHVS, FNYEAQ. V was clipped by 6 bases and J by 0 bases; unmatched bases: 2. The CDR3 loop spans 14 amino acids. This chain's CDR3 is CASSRTSGSYEQYF. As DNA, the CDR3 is TGTGCCAGCAGTAGGACTAGCGGCTCCTACGAGCAGTACTTC.

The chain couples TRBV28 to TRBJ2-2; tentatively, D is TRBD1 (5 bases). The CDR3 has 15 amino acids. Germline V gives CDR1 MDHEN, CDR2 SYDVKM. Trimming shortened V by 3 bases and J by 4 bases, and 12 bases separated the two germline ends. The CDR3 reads CASSFSGQSTGELFF. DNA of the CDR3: TGTGCCAGCAGTTTTTCCGGACAAAGCACCGGGGAGCTGTTTTTT.

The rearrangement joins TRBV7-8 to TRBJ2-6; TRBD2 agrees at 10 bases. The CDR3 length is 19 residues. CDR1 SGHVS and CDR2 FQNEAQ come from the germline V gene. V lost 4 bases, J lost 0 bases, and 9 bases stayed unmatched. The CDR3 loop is CASSSAGLAFYSGANVLTF. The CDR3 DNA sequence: TGTGCCAGCAGCTCCGCGGGACTAGCGTTTTACTCTGGGGCCAACGTCCTGACTTTC.

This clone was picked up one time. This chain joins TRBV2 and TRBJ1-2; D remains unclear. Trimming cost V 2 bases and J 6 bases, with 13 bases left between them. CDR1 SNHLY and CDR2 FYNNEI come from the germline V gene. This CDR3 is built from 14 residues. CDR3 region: CASSERTPSDGYTF. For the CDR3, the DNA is TGTGCCAGCAGTGAACGGACCCCCTCTGATGGCTACACCTTC.

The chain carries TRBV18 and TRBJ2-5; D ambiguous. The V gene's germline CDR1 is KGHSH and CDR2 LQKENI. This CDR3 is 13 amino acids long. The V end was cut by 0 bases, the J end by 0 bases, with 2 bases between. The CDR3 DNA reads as TGTGCCAGCTCACCACCGTACCAAGAGACCCAGTACTTC. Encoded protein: CASSPPYQETQYF.

CDR3 loop: CASSKTGTLGANVLTF. In nucleotides, the CDR3 is TGTGCCAGTAGTAAGACAGGCACCCTTGGGGCCAACGTCCTGACTTTC. This chain connects TRBV19 to TRBJ2-6; tentatively, D is TRBD1 (6 bases). This CDR3 is 16 amino acids long. Germline V gene data show CDR1 as LNHDA and CDR2 as SQIVND (reference sequence). The V end lost 4 bases, the J end lost 3 bases, and 13 bases lay between the germline ends.

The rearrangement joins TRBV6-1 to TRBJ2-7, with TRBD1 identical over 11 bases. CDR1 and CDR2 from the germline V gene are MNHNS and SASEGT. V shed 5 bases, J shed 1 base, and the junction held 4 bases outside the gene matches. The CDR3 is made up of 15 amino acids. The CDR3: CASSPGTGGSYEQYF. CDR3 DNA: TGTGCCAGCAGTCCCGGGACAGGGGGGTCCTACGAGCAGTACTTC.

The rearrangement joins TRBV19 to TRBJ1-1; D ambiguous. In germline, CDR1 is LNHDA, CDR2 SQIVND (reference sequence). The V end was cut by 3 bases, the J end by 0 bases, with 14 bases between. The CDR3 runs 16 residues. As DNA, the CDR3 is TGTGCCAGTAGTATGGTGGGCAGGCCAGTGAACACTGAAGCTTTCTTT. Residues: CASSMVGRPVNTEAFF. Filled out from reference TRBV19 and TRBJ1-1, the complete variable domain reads DGGITQSPKYLFRKEGQNVTLSCEQNLNHDAMYWYRQDPGQGLRLIYYSQIVNDFQKGDIAEGYSVSREKKESFPLTVTSAQKNPTAFYLCASSMVGRPVNTEAFFGQGTRLTVV.